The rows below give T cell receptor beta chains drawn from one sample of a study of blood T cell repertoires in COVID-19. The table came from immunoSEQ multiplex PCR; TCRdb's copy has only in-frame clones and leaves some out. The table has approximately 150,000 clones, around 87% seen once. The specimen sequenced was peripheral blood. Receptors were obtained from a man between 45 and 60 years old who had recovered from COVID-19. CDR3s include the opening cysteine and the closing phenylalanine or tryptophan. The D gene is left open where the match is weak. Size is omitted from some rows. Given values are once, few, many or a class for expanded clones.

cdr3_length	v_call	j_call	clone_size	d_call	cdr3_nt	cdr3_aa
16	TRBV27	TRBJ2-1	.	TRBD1	TGTGCCAGCAGTTTTAATTGGGACAGGGACTACAATGAGCAGTTCTTC	CASSFNWDRDYNEQFF
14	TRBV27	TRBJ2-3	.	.	TGTGCCAGCAGTTTTGCGGGGAGCCGAGATACGCAGTATTTT	CASSFAGSRDTQYF
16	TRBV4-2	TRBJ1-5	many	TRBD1	TGTGCCAGCAGCCAACCCGGGACAGGGGGAATTCAGCCCCAGCATTTT	CASSQPGTGGIQPQHF
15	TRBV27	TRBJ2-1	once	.	TGTGCCAGCAGTTTAGTGGGGGGGCCGAACAATGAGCAGTTCTTC	CASSLVGGPNNEQFF
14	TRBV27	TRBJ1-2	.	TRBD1	TGTGCCAGCAGTTTCGCGGGACAGGGCTATGGCTACACCTTC	CASSFAGQGYGYTF
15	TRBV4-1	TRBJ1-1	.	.	TGCGCCAGCAGCCAAGACTACAGGGCGAACACTGAAGCTTTCTTT	CASSQDYRANTEAFF
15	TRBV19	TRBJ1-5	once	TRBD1	TGTGCCAGTAGTGCTCCGGGACAGGGTAATCAGCCCCAGCATTTT	CASSAPGQGNQPQHF
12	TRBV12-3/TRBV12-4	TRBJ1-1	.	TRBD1	TGTGCCAGCAGAGGGACAGGGGGTGAAGCTTTCTTT	CASRGTGGEAFF
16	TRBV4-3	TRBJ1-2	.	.	TGCGCCAGCAGCCAGGACGTTACAGGGTTGCAATATGGCTACACCTTC	CASSQDVTGLQYGYTF
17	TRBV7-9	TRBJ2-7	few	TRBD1	TGTGCCAGCAGCTCAACACCGGGACAGGGGTCGGGCTACGAGCAGTACTTC	CASSSTPGQGSGYEQYF
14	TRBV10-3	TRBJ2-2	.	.	TGTGCCATCGCAGGAGGCAGTTACACCGGGGAGCTGTTTTTT	CAIAGGSYTGELFF
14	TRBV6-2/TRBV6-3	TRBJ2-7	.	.	TGTGCCAGCAGTTACTGGAGGGGTTTCTACGAGCAGTACTTC	CASSYWRGFYEQYF
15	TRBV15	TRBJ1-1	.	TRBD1	TGTGCCACCAGCAGAGATAGGACAGGGGGCACTGAAGCTTTCTTT	CATSRDRTGGTEAFF
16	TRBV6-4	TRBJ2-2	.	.	TGTGCCAGCCGGCGGGTCTCGGCAGCGAACACCGGGGAGCTGTTTTTT	CASRRVSAANTGELFF
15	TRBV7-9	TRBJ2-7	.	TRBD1	TGTGCCAGCAGCCCGCTCCCGGGACAGACCTACGAGCAGTACTTC	CASSPLPGQTYEQYF
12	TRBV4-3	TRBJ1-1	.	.	TGCGCCAGCAGCCAAGACGGCGGGGAAGCTTTCTTT	CASSQDGGEAFF
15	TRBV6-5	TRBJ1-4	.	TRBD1	TGTGCCAGCAGTTACTCGACAGGGGGTGGTGAAAAACTGTTTTTT	CASSYSTGGGEKLFF
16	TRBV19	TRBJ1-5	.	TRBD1	TGTGCCAGTAGTATAAAGCAGGGGGGTAGCAATCAGCCCCAGCATTTT	CASSIKQGGSNQPQHF
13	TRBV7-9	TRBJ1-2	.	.	TGTGCCAGCAGCTTACGGTCAGGGGAAGGCTACACCTTC	CASSLRSGEGYTF
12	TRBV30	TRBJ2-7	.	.	TGTGCCTGGAGTCCCAGGGCTTACGAGCAGTACTTC	CAWSPRAYEQYF
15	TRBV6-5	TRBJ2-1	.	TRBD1	TGTGCCAGCAGTTACCAGGACAGGGGCTACAATGAGCAGTTCTTC	CASSYQDRGYNEQFF
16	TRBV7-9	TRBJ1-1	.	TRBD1	TGTGCCAGCAGCTTGTCTTTGGGGACAGGGAACACTGAAGCTTTCTTT	CASSLSLGTGNTEAFF
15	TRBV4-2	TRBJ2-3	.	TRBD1	TGTGCCAGCAGCCCCTGGGACAGCATCACAGATACGCAGTATTTT	CASSPWDSITDTQYF
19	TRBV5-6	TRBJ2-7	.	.	TGTGCCAGCAGCTTCGGGACACCGGGTTCTTCCCGGGTATTCTACGAGCAGTACTTC	CASSFGTPGSSRVFYEQYF
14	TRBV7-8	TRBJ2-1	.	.	TGTGCCAGCAGCTTAGGAGCTTCGTATCTTGAGCAGTTCTTC	CASSLGASYLEQFF
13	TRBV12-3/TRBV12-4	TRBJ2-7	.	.	TGTGCCAGCAGTCCCGCGCTAGCGTTCGAGCAGTACTTC	CASSPALAFEQYF
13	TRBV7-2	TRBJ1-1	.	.	TGTGCCAGCAGCTTATATCCTAACACTGAAGCTTTCTTT	CASSLYPNTEAFF
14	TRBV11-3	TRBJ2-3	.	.	TGTGCCAGCAGCGAAGGGGCTAGCACAGATACGCAGTATTTT	CASSEGASTDTQYF
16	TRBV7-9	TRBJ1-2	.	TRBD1	TGTGCCAGCAGCTTAGAGACAGGGCAAGCTAACTATGGCTACACCTTC	CASSLETGQANYGYTF
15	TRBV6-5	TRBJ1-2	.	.	TGTGCCAGCAGTAGAGGACAAGGAATAGGATATGGCTACACCTTC	CASSRGQGIGYGYTF
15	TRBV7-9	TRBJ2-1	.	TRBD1	TGTGCCAGCAGCTCGGACAGGGTCTCCTACAATGAGCAGTTCTTC	CASSSDRVSYNEQFF
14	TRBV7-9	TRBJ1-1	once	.	TGTGCCAGCAGCCAAGGGGGACTGAACACTGAAGCTTTCTTT	CASSQGGLNTEAFF
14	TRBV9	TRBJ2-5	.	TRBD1	TGTGCCAGCAGCGCGGGGACAGTCCAAGAGACCCAGTACTTC	CASSAGTVQETQYF
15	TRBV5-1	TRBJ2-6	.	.	TGCGCCAGCAGCCCGGGTGACTCTGGGGCCAACGTCCTGACTTTC	CASSPGDSGANVLTF
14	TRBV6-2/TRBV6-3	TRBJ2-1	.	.	TGTGCCAGCAGCTCTCCGTTACCTAACGAGGAGCAGTTCTTC	CASSSPLPNEEQFF
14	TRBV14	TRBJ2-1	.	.	TGTGCCAGCAGCAATGCCGGGGCCTACAATGAGCAGTTCTTC	CASSNAGAYNEQFF
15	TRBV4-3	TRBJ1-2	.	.	TGCGCCAGCAGCCAATCTGGGCAGAACCTCTATGGCTACACCTTC	CASSQSGQNLYGYTF
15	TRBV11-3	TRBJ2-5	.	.	TGTGCCAGCAGCTCATTGACAGATTTCCAAGAGACCCAGTACTTC	CASSSLTDFQETQYF
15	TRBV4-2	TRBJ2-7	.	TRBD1	TGTGCCAGCAGCCAAGGGGGGACAGGGGGGTACGAGCAGTACTTC	CASSQGGTGGYEQYF
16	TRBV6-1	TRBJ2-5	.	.	TGTGCCAGCAGTGGCACACAAGGGGTGAGACAAGAGACCCAGTACTTC	CASSGTQGVRQETQYF
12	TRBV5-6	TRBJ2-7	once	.	TGTGCCAGCGCATCGTCAGGGCGGGAGCAGTACTTC	CASASSGREQYF
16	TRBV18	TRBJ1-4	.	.	TGTGCCAGCTCACCAGGACAGATCTCAACTAATGAAAAACTGTTTTTT	CASSPGQISTNEKLFF
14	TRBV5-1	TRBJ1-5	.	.	TGCGCCAGCAGCCTGGGGGGGGTCGATCAGCCCCAGCATTTT	CASSLGGVDQPQHF
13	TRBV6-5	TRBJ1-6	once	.	TGTGCCAGCATCGGACAGAAGAATTCACCCCTCCACTTT	CASIGQKNSPLHF
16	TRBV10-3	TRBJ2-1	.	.	TGTGCCATCAGCGACGGGGCGGGGGCGGCCTACAATGAGCAGTTCTTC	CAISDGAGAAYNEQFF
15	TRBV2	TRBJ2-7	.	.	TGTGCCAGCAGTTCTTTAACTGCGCTCCCCTACGAGCAGTACTTC	CASSSLTALPYEQYF
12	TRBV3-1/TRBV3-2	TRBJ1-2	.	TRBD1	TGTGCCAGCAACACAGGGGGCCTTGGCTACACCTTC	CASNTGGLGYTF
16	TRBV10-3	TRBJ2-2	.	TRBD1	TGTGCCATCTTTAACGCGGGACAGGGTCCCACCGGGGAGCTGTTTTTT	CAIFNAGQGPTGELFF
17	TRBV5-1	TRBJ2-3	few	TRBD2	TGCGCCAGCAGCCCGGGGACTAGCGGGGTATACACAGATACGCAGTATTTT	CASSPGTSGVYTDTQYF
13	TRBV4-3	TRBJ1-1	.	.	TGCGCCAGCAGCCAAGACTCCGGCAGGGAATCTTTCTTT	CASSQDSGRESFF
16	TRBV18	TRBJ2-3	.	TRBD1	TGTGCCAGCTCACCACCGGGACAGAGAAGCACAGATACGCAGTATTTT	CASSPPGQRSTDTQYF
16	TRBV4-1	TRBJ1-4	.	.	TGCGCCAGCAGCCAAGGGGAGGGTACGGGCGATGAAAAACTGTTTTTT	CASSQGEGTGDEKLFF
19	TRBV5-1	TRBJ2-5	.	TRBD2	TGCGCCAGCAGCTCGCCGGGACTAGCGGGGGGCCAGTTCCAAGAGACCCAGTACTTC	CASSSPGLAGGQFQETQYF
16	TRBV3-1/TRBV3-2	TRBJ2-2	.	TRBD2	TGTGCCAGCAGCCGATGGACTAGCGGGGACGCCGGGGAGCTGTTTTTT	CASSRWTSGDAGELFF
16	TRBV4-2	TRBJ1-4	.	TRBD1	TGTGCCAGCAGCCAAGAGGGGACAGGGCTCCATGAAAAACTGTTTTTT	CASSQEGTGLHEKLFF
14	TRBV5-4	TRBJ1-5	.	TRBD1	TGTGCCAGCAGCTTGGGCAGGGGGAATCAGCCCCAGCATTTT	CASSLGRGNQPQHF
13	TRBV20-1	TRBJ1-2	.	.	TGCAGTGCTAGTCTTCAGGGGAACTATGGCTACACCTTC	CSASLQGNYGYTF